Reported below is one TCR beta chain. What it recognizes is unknown. The CDR3 has 14 amino acids. Trimming took 5 bases from V and 7 from J; bases not matched to a gene: 4. From germline, CDR1 is SGHVS and CDR2 FNYEAQ. This entry belongs to a study of PD-1 blockade in mismatch repair-deficient tumors. Study at large: All were previously treated, progressing patients with around 12 mismatch repair-deficient cancer types.

TCRdb's table, derived via immunoSEQ multiplex PCR, lists solely in-frame clones and lacks some. The table includes tens of thousands of clones, over 75% detected once. Every patient had mismatch repair deficiency by PCR or immunohistochemistry. TCR sequencing covered a few patients who responded to pembrolizumab. Overall study results and limits: Tumor-resident clones, often undetectable pretreatment in blood, expanded then contracted after pembrolizumab.

This chain uses TRBV7-6 with TRBJ2-1, with 11 bases fitting TRBD2. The sequence came from an adult with mismatch repair-deficient cancer. The sequences come from peripheral blood, collected 12 weeks after starting pembrolizumab. Written as DNA, the CDR3 is TGTGCCAGCAGCCGACGGACTAGCGGGAATGAGCAGTTCTTC. It yields the protein CASSRRTSGNEQFF.